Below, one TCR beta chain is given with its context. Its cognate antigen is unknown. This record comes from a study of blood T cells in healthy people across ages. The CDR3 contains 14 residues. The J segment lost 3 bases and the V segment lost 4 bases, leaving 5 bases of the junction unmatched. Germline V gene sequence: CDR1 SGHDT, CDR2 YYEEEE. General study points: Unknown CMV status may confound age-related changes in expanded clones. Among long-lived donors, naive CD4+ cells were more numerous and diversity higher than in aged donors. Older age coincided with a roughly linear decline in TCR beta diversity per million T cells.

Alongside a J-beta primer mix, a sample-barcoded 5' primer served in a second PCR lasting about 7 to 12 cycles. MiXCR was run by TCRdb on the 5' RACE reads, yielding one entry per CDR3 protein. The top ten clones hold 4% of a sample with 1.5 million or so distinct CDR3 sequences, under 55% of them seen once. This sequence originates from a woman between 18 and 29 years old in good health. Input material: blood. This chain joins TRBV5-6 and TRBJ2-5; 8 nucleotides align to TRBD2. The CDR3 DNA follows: TGTGCCAGCAGCCTTAAAGCGGGGGAAGAGACCCAGTACTTC. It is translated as CASSLKAGEETQYF.